The clone carrying this T cell receptor beta chain was seen a handful of times. Antigen specificity is unknown. V lost 6 bases and J lost 4; bases outside the gene matches: 8. The CDR3 length is 15 residues. The germline V gene encodes CDR1 MNHEY and CDR2 SMNVEV (reference sequence). This record belongs to a study of cytomegalovirus exposure and HLA in healthy donors. Study-wide points: Further analysis, carried out later, found HLA-associated TCR beta chains more clonally expanded than equally common other chains.

The PCR made use of 60 Vbeta and 13 Jbeta primers. Generated by immunoSEQ multiplex PCR, the TCRdb table keeps only in-frame clones and is missing some. This table has about 130,000 clones, more than 75% appearing once. V is TRBV27 and J is TRBJ2-2; 7 nucleotides align to TRBD1. Sequencing used PBMCs. The TCR originated in a man aged 25 to 40 in good health and CMV-seropositive. The CDR3 spells CASSHKTGLTGELFF. The CDR3 DNA follows: TGTGCCAGCAGCCATAAGACAGGGCTCACCGGGGAGCTGTTTTTT.